Listed below are T cell receptor beta chains from one sample, sequenced in a study of vaccination and CD4 T cells after COVID-19. No antigen has been assigned to these receptors. TCRdb processed the PCR reads anew with MiXCR; each CDR3 protein has one entry. In the table there are about 12,000 distinct CDR3 sequences, about 56% of which are singletons. The specimen sequenced was CD4+ T cells from blood, cultured in vitro. The source of these receptors is a human donor who had recovered from COVID-19. CDR3s include the opening cysteine and the closing phenylalanine or tryptophan. D genes are given only for firm matches. Clone size is not always given. Where it is, it says once, few, many or a class for expanded clones.

TRBJ1-3 - - TRBV7-2 CASSLTGNTIYF TGTGCCAGCAGCTTAACGGGAAACACCATATATTTT
TRBJ1-5 - - TRBV5-5 CASSARPGDQPQHF TGTGCCAGCAGCGCTAGGCCGGGGGACCAGCCCCAGCATTTT
TRBJ1-1 TRBD1 few TRBV20-1 CSARTGGAETEAFF TGCAGTGCTAGGACAGGGGGCGCTGAAACTGAAGCTTTCTTT
TRBJ1-2 - - TRBV24-1 CATSDYTRDYGYTF TGTGCCACCAGTGATTATACAAGGGACTATGGCTACACCTTC
TRBJ2-7 - - TRBV6-2/TRBV6-3 CASTDRIYEQYF TGTGCCAGCACGGACAGAATCTACGAGCAGTACTTC
TRBJ2-7 TRBD1 - TRBV2 CAGKDGTGTYEQYF TGTGCCGGCAAGGACGGGACAGGGACCTACGAGCAGTACTTC
TRBJ2-7 TRBD1 - TRBV11-2 CASSLARTGTYEQYF TGTGCCAGCAGCTTAGCCAGGACAGGCACCTACGAGCAGTACTTC
TRBJ1-2 - - TRBV7-8 CASSRTGGYGYTF TGTGCCAGCAGCAGAACCGGGGGCTATGGCTACACCTTC
TRBJ1-6 - few TRBV20-1 CSARWGVNSPLHF TGCAGTGCTAGATGGGGGGTGAATTCACCCCTCCACTTT
TRBJ2-7 TRBD1 once TRBV6-1 CASSGWTGWYEQYF TGTGCCAGCAGTGGATGGACAGGGTGGTACGAGCAGTACTTC